This T cell receptor (beta chain) was recovered during a study of blood T cell repertoires in COVID-19. Study as a whole: Specimens from acute and convalescent COVID-19 originated in the United States, Italy and Spain. Nucleic acid was either cDNA or gDNA, and it came from T cells, B-cell-depleted T cells, or PBMCs.

Original data processing: Estimated nucleated cell counts came from reference gene primer amplification. Libraries were prepared by immunoSEQ multiplex PCR; TCRdb keeps only in-frame clonotypes and omits some of them. That table furnishes V, J and clone size, whereas the DNA furnished D and trimming. The table includes about 380,000 clones, about 85% detected once. After removal of 3 bases from V and 5 bases from J, the junction contained 5 bases not matched to a gene. The CDR3 has 14 residues. Germline CDR1 and CDR2: WSHSY and SAAADI. The sequencing input was peripheral blood. The chain combines TRBV10-2 with TRBJ2-7; 9 nucleotides align to TRBD1. The clonotype originates from a woman aged 18-29 years with acute or convalescent COVID-19. As DNA, the CDR3 is TGCGCCAGCAGTGAATGGACAGGGGTGGACGAGCAGTACTTC. This encodes CASSEWTGVDEQYF.